The 2 T cell receptor beta chains reported below all come from one sample, sequenced in a study of blood T cell repertoires in COVID-19. Generated by immunoSEQ multiplex PCR, the TCRdb table keeps only in-frame clones and is missing some. The sample consists of around 72,000 clones, roughly 88% of them appearing once. The material sequenced was peripheral blood. These receptor sequences come from a woman in her seventies with acute or convalescent COVID-19.

The chain is built from TRBV15 and TRBJ1-1; D is unresolved. The CDR3 is 13 residues long. Germline V gene lookup returns CDR1 LNHNV and CDR2 YYDKDF (reference sequence). Trimming left V 3 bases short and J 1 base short, with 6 bases between. In nucleotides, the CDR3 is TGTGCCACCAGCAGCCAGAAGAACACTGAAGCTTTCTTT. Translated, it gives CATSSQKNTEAFF.

This sequence joins TRBV29-1 and TRBJ2-1, with 16 positions matching TRBD2. The CDR3 extends over 17 amino acids. Germline V gene data show CDR1 as SQVTM and CDR2 as ANQGSEA. Unmatched junction bases numbered 12, after V lost 6 bases and J lost 7 bases. CDR3 in DNA: TGCAGCGTGGCCGGGACTAGCGGGAGGGGTGCGGAAAATGAGCAGTTCTTC. Protein sequence: CSVAGTSGRGAENEQFF.